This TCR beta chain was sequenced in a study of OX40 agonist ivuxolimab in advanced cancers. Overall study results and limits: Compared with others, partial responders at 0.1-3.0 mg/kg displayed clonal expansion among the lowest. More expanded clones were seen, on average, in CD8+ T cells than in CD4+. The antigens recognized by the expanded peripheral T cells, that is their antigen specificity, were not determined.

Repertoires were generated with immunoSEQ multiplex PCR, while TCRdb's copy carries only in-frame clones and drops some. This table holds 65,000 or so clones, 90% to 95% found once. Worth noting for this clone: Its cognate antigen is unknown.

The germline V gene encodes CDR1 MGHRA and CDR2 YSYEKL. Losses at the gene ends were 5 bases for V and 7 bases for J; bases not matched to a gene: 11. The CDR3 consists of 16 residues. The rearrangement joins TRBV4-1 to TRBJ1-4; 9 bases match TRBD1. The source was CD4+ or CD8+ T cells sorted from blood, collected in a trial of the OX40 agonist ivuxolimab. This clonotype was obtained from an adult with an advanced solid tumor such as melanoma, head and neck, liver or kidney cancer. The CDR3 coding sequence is TGCGCCAGCAGCTTGGACAGGGGACACCGGGGTGAAAAACTGTTTTTT. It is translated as CASSLDRGHRGEKLFF.